This T cell receptor beta chain is drawn from a study of Graves' ophthalmopathy and Graves' hyperthyroidism. The study amplified TCR beta CDR3 regions using RNA transcripts. Scientists carried out first-round RT-PCR using HTBI primers and then a second-round multiplex PCR. TCRdb independently ran MiXCR on the multiplex PCR reads; one entry per CDR3 protein. The sample yields about 700,000 distinct CDR3 sequences, roughly 39% seen once. This clonotype has just one count. Its antigen is not known. At one end, the junction sequence differs from germline, possibly due to a read error. The CDR3 sequence is 13 residues long. CDR1 and CDR2 (germline): MGHDK, SYGVNS. Study observations and caveats: From stable hyperthyroidism, ophthalmopathy was separated by a 13-signature model with about 88% sensitivity and around 79% specificity. In blood appeared most of the expanded thyroid clonotypes whose frequency exceeded 0.001.

Sequenced sample: peripheral blood. The receptor comes from an adult man with Graves' ophthalmopathy. J is TRBJ1-1 and V is TRBV25-1; D is uncertain. CDR3 sequence: CASKGSSGTEAFF. DNA of the CDR3: TGTGCTAGCAAGGGATCCTCGGGGACTGAAGCTTTCTTT.